This T cell receptor beta chain was identified during a study of Ad26.COV2.S vaccination and SARS-CoV-2 variants (TCRdb year 2021). Regarding the research as a whole: Vaccine-arm donors were drawn from COV1001, a multicentre, randomized, double-blind, placebo-controlled phase I-IIa trial of Ad26.COV2.S in healthy adults. TCRbeta repertoire sequencing served as the tool for gauging how specific and how broad the SARS-CoV-2-reactive T cell receptors were following Ad26.COV2.S vaccination. The TCR-sequenced set comprised approximately 32 samples: about 19 Ad26.COV2.S vaccine recipients, 5 placebo recipients and 8 SARS-CoV-2 convalescent individuals. Ad26.COV2.S was administered intramuscularly at a dose of 5x10^10 or 1x10^11 viral particles, either as one shot or as two shots given 56 days apart. Blinding of investigators to trial group allocation was maintained during experiments and outcome assessment. Participants in the trial were split at random into five groups of five each, receiving low-dose or high-dose Ad26.COV2.S once or twice, or else placebo on both occasions.

The immunoSEQ Assay was used to sequence TCRbeta CDR3 regions. After extraction, genomic DNA underwent amplification by bias-controlled multiplex PCR, followed by high-throughput sequencing. In the source study's methods: Collapsing and filtering of sequences were performed to quantify the absolute abundance of each unique TCRbeta CDR3 region. T cell fraction was estimated by normalizing TCRbeta template counts to usable DNA, which was measured by amplifying reference genes present in all nucleated cells. Repertoire TCRs were annotated as SARS-CoV-2-specific when V gene, CDR3 amino acid sequence and J gene were exactly matched to a known reactive TCR set. MIRA supplied the reference SARS-CoV-2 TCR set, which was filtered for enrichment in COVID-19-positive ImmuneCODE repertoires so that public or cross-reactive TCRs were removed. Drawing on the MIRA antigens, annotated TCRs were analysed further at the level of specific ORF or position within ORF. Breadth was defined as annotated unique rearrangements over total unique productive rearrangements; depth was the summed frequency of those rearrangements. Two-sided Wilcoxon rank-sum tests were used to compare TCR breadth between groups. The immuneACCESS repertoire file appears here via TCRdb, limited to in-frame rearrangements. These files lack a portion of the clones; in checked studies, under half of the deficit traces to unresolved V genes, and the cause of the others is not known. V and J calls and clone size are copied from that table; D and trimming were computed from the DNA. Present in this sample are about 680,000 clones, 89% of which were seen just once. The ten largest clones add up to approximately 1.5% of the sample.

What the treatment or condition label conveys for this sample: roughly 18 received Ad26.COV2.S at low or high dose, single or two shots; about five received placebo; per-sample allocation not given. Repertoires of vaccine and placebo recipients were sequenced from samples taken on day 63 after the first injection. Between 29 July and 7 August 2020, Cohort 1b enrolled fewer than 30 adults aged 18-55 years at one site in Boston, USA. Ad26.COV2.S consisted of a replication-incompetent adenovirus type 26 vector by which a prefusion-stabilized SARS-CoV-2 spike protein from the original Wuhan strain was expressed. The CDR3 numbers 16 residues from cysteine through phenylalanine. The only DNA kept is the CDR3, 48 bases in frame from the first base. V drops 0 bases and J drops 4 bases, leaving 12 bases in between. CDR1 and CDR2 are drawn from the germline V gene: MNHEY, SVGAGI. On this clone itself: Its antigen has not been determined. No much larger clone is present one base from it, and per-base qualities are unavailable.

Broad study findings and their caveats: Compared with placebo recipients, Ad26.COV2.S recipients showed higher spike-specific TCR breadth (P = 0.0014). The study was not powered for comparison of responses between vaccine doses or regimens. Substantial breadth of spike-specific CD8+ and CD4+ T cell responses was reported after vaccination. Vaccine and placebo recipients had similar non-spike TCR breadth, a finding consistent with the vaccine containing only spike. The authors noted that total T cell responses may have been underestimated by the TCR breadth and depth analyses.

The V and J segments used are TRBV6-5 and TRBJ2-2; TRBD1 is a possible D gene, resting on 6 matching bases. This receptor was identified in a person aged 18-65 years who received the Ad26.COV2.S COVID-19 vaccine or a placebo. This specimen was peripheral blood, taken in a trial of Ad26.COV2.S vaccine versus placebo. At the DNA level, the sequence is TGTGCCAGCAGTTACTCGTCACAGGGTAGCACCGGGGAGCTGTTTTTT. The translation is CASSYSSQGSTGELFF.